Detailed here is one TCR beta chain. The specificity of this receptor is unknown. Base quality data are lacking; no much larger clone is found one base away. For TCRbeta CDR3 sequencing, genomic DNA was extracted from sorted cells using the QIAGEN DNeasy Blood and Tissue Kit. High-throughput TCRbeta CDR3 sequencing was carried out commercially through immunoSEQ, with PCR amplification with bias correction and internal controls included. The published analysis was carried out like this. A unique productive TCRbeta sequence was defined by the CDR3 nucleotide sequence when primers matched, and otherwise by the CDR3 amino acid sequence together with the Vbeta and Jbeta genes. Sorting error was corrected by removing sequences shared between sorted populations at a frequency ratio of 2:1 or less, and the remaining shared sequences were assigned to the higher population. A sequence counted as donor-reactive if, in CFSE-low cells, the sequence had a frequency of at least 0.01% and was expanded at least 5-fold compared with unstimulated cells. Repertoire divergence was quantified by Jensen-Shannon divergence using the top 100 TCRbeta sequences ranked by frequency. For samples with multiple sequencing runs, sorting error was corrected separately for each run before the runs were pooled. TCRdb mirrors the immuneACCESS table, restricted to in-frame sequences. Some clones are absent from its copies; in checked studies, under half trace to an unresolved V gene, and the reason for the others is unknown. Clone size and V and J calls were adopted from that table, with D and trimming inferred from the DNA. The sample table holds 50,000 to 55,000 clones, of which roughly nine tenths were seen once. Of the sample, 12% to 15% is held by the ten largest clones.

The sample originates from a study of Tregs in tolerant kidney transplant recipients (dated by TCRdb to the late 2010s). For the study in its entirety: The study used TCRbeta sequencing to identify donor-specific regulatory T cells before combined kidney and bone marrow transplantation, then tracked those cells after transplant.

The germline V end is reduced by 4 bases and the J end by 4 bases; junction bases left unmatched: 7. From the germline V gene, CDR1 is SGHTS and CDR2 is YDEGEE. Spanning cysteine to phenylalanine, the CDR3 consists of 15 amino acids. The kept DNA is CDR3 alone, 45 bases in frame from the first base. Transplants used related donors with nonmyeloablative bone marrow transplantation; mixed chimerism was transient in the human trials. Unstimulated Tregs (CD4+CD25+CD127-), CD4+ non-Tregs (CD4+CD25-), CD4 and CD8 cells were FACS-sorted from thawed PBMCs. The patients were a handful of recipients of combined kidney and bone marrow transplants from the ITN036ST trial, and samples were available only for these trial subjects. Healthy control blood was separated into PBMCs by Ficoll density gradient and cryopreserved, and patient PBMCs were collected both before and after transplant. Overall study outcomes, separate from this receptor: For some patients the PCR primers changed over time, which made it impossible to compare the samples from those patients at the nucleotide level. Because the study included only a small number of patients, the results must be confirmed in larger populations and under other immunosuppression protocols. The most biologically relevant and donor-specific TCRbeta repertoire appeared to be identified by expanding Tregs with activated donor B cells. In tolerant patients, donor-specific Tregs expanded more than Tregs overall, which suggests antigen-driven rather than nonspecific expansion. Biological reproducibility was not directly assessed, although technical replication error appeared to be minimal.

Recombination connected TRBV5-8 to TRBJ2-5; 10 central bases correspond to TRBD1. The sequenced sample was CD8+ T cells from blood (PBMCs), obtained 24 months after the transplant. The TCR comes from a human patient who received a combined kidney and bone marrow transplant. It is possible that, after a transplant, some T cells come from the graft donor. The CDR3 has the sequence CASSQGQGSRETQYF. The nucleotide sequence is TGTGCCAGCAGCCAGGGACAGGGGTCTCGAGAGACCCAGTACTTC.